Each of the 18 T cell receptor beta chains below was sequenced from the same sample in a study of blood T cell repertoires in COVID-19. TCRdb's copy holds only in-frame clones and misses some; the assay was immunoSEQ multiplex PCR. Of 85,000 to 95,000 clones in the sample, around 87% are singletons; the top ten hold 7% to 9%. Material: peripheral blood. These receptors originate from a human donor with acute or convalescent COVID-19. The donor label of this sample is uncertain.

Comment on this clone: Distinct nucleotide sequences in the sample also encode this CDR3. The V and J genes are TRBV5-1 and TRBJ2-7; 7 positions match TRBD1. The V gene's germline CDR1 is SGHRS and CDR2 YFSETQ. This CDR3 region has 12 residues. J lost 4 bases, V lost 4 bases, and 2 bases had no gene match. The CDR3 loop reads CASSDRAYEQYF. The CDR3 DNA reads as TGCGCCAGCAGCGACAGGGCTTACGAGCAGTACTTC. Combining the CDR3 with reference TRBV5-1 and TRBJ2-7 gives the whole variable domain KAGVTQTPRYLIKTRGQQVTLSCSPISGHRSVSWYQQTPGQGLQFLFEYFSETQRNKGNFPGRFSGRQFSNSRSEMNVSTLELGDSALYLCASSDRAYEQYFGPGTRLTVT.

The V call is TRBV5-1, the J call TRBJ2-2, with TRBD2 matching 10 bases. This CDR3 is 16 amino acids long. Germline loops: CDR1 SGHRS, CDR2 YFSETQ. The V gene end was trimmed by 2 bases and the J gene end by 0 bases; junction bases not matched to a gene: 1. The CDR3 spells CASSFTSGANTGELFF. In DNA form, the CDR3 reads TGCGCCAGCAGCTTCACTAGCGGGGCGAACACCGGGGAGCTGTTTTTT. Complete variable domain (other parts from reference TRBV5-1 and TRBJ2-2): KAGVTQTPRYLIKTRGQQVTLSCSPISGHRSVSWYQQTPGQGLQFLFEYFSETQRNKGNFPGRFSGRQFSNSRSEMNVSTLELGDSALYLCASSFTSGANTGELFFGEGSRLTVL.

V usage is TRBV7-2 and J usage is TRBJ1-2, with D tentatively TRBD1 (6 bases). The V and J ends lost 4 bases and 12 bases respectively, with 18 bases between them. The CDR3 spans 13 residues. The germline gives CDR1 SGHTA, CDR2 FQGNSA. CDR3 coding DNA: TGTGCCAGCAGCTCCCCGGGGGGGGCGGGGAACACCTTC. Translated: CASSSPGGAGNTF.

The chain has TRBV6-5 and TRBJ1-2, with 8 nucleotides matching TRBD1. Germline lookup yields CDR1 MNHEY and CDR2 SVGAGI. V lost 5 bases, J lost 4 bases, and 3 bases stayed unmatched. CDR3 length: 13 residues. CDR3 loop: CASSTGQGYGYTF. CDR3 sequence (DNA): TGTGCCAGCAGTACCGGACAGGGCTATGGCTACACCTTC.

This CDR3 reads CASSPGTPTEAFF. CDR3 nucleotide sequence: TGTGCCAGCAGCCCAGGGACACCAACTGAAGCTTTCTTT. This chain joins TRBV3-1 (or the pseudogene TRBV3-2) and TRBJ1-1; a possible D gene is TRBD1 (6 bases). Germline assignment: CDR1 LGHDT and CDR2 YNNKEL (reference sequence). The V gene lost 4 bases and the J gene lost 5 bases, with 11 bases spanning the gap. The CDR3 runs to 13 residues.

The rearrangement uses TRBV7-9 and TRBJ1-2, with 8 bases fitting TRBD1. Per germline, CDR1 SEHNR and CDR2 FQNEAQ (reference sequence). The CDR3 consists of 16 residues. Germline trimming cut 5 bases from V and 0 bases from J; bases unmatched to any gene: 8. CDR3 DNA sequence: TGTGCCAGCAGCCTACGCGGGACAGGTCCTAACTATGGCTACACCTTC. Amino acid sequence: CASSLRGTGPNYGYTF.

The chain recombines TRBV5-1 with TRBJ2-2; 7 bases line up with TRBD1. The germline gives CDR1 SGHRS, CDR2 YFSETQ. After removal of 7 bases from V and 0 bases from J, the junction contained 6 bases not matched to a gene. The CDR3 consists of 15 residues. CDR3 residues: CASLTGTANTGELFF. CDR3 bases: TGCGCCAGCTTGACCGGGACAGCGAACACCGGGGAGCTGTTTTTT.

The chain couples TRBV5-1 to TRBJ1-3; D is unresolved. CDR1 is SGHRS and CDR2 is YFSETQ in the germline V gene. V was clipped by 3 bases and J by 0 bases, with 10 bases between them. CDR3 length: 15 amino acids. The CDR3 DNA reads TGCGCCAGCAGCTCCCCCGGGGTCTCTGGAAACACCATATATTTT. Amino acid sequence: CASSSPGVSGNTIYF.

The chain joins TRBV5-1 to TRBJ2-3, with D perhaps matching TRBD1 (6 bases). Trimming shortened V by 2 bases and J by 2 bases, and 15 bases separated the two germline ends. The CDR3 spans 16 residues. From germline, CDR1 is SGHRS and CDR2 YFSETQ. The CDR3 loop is CASSFRPGQNTDTQYF. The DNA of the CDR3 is TGCGCCAGCAGCTTCCGTCCCGGACAGAACACAGATACGCAGTATTTT.

The CDR3 region has the DNA TGTGCCTGGACTCCACAGGGCCGCACTGAAGCTTTCTTT. It encodes CAWTPQGRTEAFF. The rearrangement links TRBV30 to TRBJ1-1; weak D call: TRBD1 (6 bases). This CDR3 is built from 13 residues. Germline V gives CDR1 GTSNPN, CDR2 SVGIG (reference sequence). Trimming took 4 bases from V and 4 from J, leaving 13 bases between them.

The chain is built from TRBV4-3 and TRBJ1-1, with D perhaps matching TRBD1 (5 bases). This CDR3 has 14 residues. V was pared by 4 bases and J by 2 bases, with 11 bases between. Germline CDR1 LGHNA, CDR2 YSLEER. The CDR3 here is CASSRAGINTEAFF. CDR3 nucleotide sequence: TGCGCCAGCAGCCGTGCAGGGATTAACACTGAAGCTTTCTTT.

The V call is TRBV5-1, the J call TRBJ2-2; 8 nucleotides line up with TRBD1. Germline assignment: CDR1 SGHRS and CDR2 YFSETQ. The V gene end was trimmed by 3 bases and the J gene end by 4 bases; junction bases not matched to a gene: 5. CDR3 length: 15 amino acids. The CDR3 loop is CASSSGQGSTGELFF. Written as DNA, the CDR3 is TGCGCCAGCAGCTCCGGACAGGGATCCACCGGGGAGCTGTTTTTT.

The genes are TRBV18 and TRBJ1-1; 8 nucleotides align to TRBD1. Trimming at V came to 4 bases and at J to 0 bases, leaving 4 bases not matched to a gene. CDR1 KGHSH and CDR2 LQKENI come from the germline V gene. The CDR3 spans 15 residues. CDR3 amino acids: CASSRTTGVNTEAFF. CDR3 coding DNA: TGTGCCAGCTCACGGACGACAGGGGTGAACACTGAAGCTTTCTTT.

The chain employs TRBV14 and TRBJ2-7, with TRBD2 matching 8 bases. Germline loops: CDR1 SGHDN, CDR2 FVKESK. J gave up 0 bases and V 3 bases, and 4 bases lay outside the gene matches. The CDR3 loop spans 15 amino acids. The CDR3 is CASSHRAGGSYEQYF. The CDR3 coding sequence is TGTGCCAGCAGCCATAGGGCGGGGGGCTCCTACGAGCAGTACTTC.

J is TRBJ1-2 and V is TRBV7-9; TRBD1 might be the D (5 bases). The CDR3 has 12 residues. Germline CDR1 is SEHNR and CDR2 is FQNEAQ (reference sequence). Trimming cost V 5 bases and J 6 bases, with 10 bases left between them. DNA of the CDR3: TGTGCCAGCAGCCGACAGCAAGATGGCTACACCTTC. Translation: CASSRQQDGYTF.

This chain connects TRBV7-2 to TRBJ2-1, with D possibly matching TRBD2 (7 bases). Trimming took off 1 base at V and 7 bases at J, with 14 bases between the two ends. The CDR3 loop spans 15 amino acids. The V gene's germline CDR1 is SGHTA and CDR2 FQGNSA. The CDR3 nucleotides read TGTGCCAGCAGCTTAGAGTGGGGGGGCCGGAATGAGCAGTTCTTC. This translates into CASSLEWGGRNEQFF.

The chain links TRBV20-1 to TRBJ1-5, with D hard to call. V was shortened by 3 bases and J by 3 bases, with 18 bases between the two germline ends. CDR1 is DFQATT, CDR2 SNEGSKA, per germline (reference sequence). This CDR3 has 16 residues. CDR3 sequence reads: CSASPQPGLTNQPQHF. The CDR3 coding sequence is TGCAGTGCTAGTCCCCAACCGGGGTTAACCAATCAGCCCCAGCATTTT.

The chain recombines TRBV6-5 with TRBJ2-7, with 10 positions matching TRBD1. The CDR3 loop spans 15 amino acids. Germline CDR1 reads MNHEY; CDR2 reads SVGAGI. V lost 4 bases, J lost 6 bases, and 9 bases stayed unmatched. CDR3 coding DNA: TGTGCCAGCAGTTTCACCGGGACAGGGGATTCCGAGCAGTACTTC. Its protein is CASSFTGTGDSEQYF.